One sample yielded the 9 T cell receptor beta chains listed below, sequenced in a study of T cell responses to AZD1222 COVID-19 vaccine. The data were produced by immunoSEQ multiplex PCR, yet TCRdb's version contains in-frame clones alone and is incomplete. The profile covers more than 150,000 clones, with around 90% appearing a single time and 1.5% to 2.5% taken by the ten largest. The starting material was peripheral blood, obtained 28 days after the second AZD1222 dose. All receptors come from an adult who received the AZD1222 COVID-19 vaccine.

The chain recombines TRBV7-9 with TRBJ1-1; possible D gene TRBD1, 5 bases. With 5 bases removed from V and 8 bases from J, the gap between germline ends came to 12 bases. The CDR3 length is 12 residues. Looked up from germline, CDR1 is SEHNR and CDR2 is FQNEAQ (reference sequence). The CDR3 spells CASSPVGDEAFF. DNA of the CDR3: TGTGCCAGCAGCCCCGTGGGGGACGAAGCTTTCTTT.

The V gene is TRBV11-1, the J gene TRBJ2-5, with 9 bases fitting TRBD2. The CDR3 is 16 amino acids. Looked up from germline, CDR1 is SGHAT and CDR2 is FQDESV (reference sequence). V trimming: 0 bases; J trimming: 5 bases; junction bases outside the gene matches: 7. CDR3 coding DNA: TGTGCCAGCAGCTTAGCGAGAGCGGGGGGCCGGGAGACCCAGTACTTC. It translates to CASSLARAGGRETQYF.

The CDR3 protein is CASSYSSGLAYEQYF. The CDR3 DNA reads TGTGCCAGCAGTTACTCATCTGGACTAGCCTACGAGCAGTACTTC. This rearrangement joins TRBV6-5 to TRBJ2-7, with 7 bases aligning to TRBD2. Germline V gene lookup returns CDR1 MNHEY and CDR2 SVGAGI. This CDR3 region has 15 residues. With 0 bases clipped from V and 2 bases from J, the junction kept 4 bases outside the gene matches.

This clone was picked up one time. The chain combines TRBV4-1 with TRBJ1-3, with unresolved D. The CDR3 totals 15 residues. Per germline, CDR1 MGHRA and CDR2 YSYEKL. V was cut by 1 base and J by 0 bases, with 7 bases left in between. This CDR3 reads CASSQATGSGNTIYF. The CDR3 bases are TGCGCCAGCAGCCAAGCTACCGGCTCTGGAAACACCATATATTTT.

The chain carries TRBV15 and TRBJ2-1; 16 nucleotides match TRBD2. V shed 8 bases and J 7 bases; nucleotides not matched to a gene: 8. Germline V gene lookup returns CDR1 LNHNV and CDR2 YYDKDF (reference sequence). The CDR3 spans 16 residues. CDR3 loop: CATGTSGRARGNEQFF. The CDR3 nucleotides read TGTGCCACCGGGACTAGCGGGAGGGCTCGGGGGAATGAGCAGTTCTTC.

The chain recombines TRBV6-5 with TRBJ2-7; D unclear. V was cut by 2 bases and J by 3 bases, with 14 bases left in between. The CDR3 spans 15 residues. Germline CDR1 reads MNHEY; CDR2 reads SVGAGI. The CDR3: CASSYEQSLLYEQYF. The DNA of the CDR3 is TGTGCCAGCAGTTACGAACAGAGTCTTCTCTACGAGCAGTACTTC.

The J gene is TRBJ2-5, the V gene TRBV5-4, with TRBD1 identical over 12 bases. J lost 5 bases, V lost 4 bases, and 9 bases had no gene match. The germline V gene has CDR1 SGHNT and CDR2 YYREEE (reference sequence). CDR3 length: 16 amino acids. In DNA form, the CDR3 reads TGTGCCAGCAGCCCAGCGGGACAGGGGGCTGGTGAGACCCAGTACTTC. Residues: CASSPAGQGAGETQYF. Drawing the rest from reference TRBV5-4 and TRBJ2-5, the complete variable domain is ETGVTQSPTHLIKTRGQQVTLRCSSQSGHNTVSWYQQALGQGPQFIFQYYREEENGRGNFPPRFSGLQFPNYSSELNVNALELDDSALYLCASSPAGQGAGETQYFGPGTRLLVL.

This chain joins TRBV7-3 and TRBJ2-2; 8 bases fit TRBD2. In germline, CDR1 is SGHTA, CDR2 FQGTGA. V lost 5 bases and J lost 3; bases outside the gene matches: 2. The CDR3 runs to 14 residues. This CDR3 is CASSPGLDTGELFF. CDR3 DNA: TGTGCCAGCAGCCCGGGACTAGACACCGGGGAGCTGTTTTTT.

This clone was picked up one time. The V gene is TRBV27, the J gene TRBJ1-1; D is unclear. Germline loops: CDR1 MNHEY, CDR2 SMNVEV (reference sequence). The CDR3 covers 15 residues. V lost 0 bases and J lost 2, with 10 bases in between. The CDR3 loop reads CASSLSWEYNTEAFF. CDR3 nucleotide sequence: TGTGCCAGCAGTTTATCGTGGGAGTATAACACTGAAGCTTTCTTT.